These 4 T cell receptor beta chains were sequenced from one sample in a study of OX40 agonist ivuxolimab in advanced cancers. Method: immunoSEQ multiplex PCR; TCRdb's copy keeps in-frame clones and lacks some. In the table there are approximately 45,000 clones, 75% to 90% of which are singletons. Source: CD4+ or CD8+ T cells sorted from blood, taken in a trial of the OX40 agonist ivuxolimab. The receptors originated from an adult with an advanced solid tumor such as melanoma, head and neck, liver or kidney cancer.

The chain joins TRBV5-4 to TRBJ1-3; unclear D gene. Trimming pared 0 bases from V and 2 bases from J, leaving 6 bases between. This CDR3 has 14 residues. Per the germline V gene, CDR1 is SGHNT and CDR2 is YYREEE (reference sequence). CDR3 in amino acids: CASSLDSTGNTIYF. For the CDR3, the DNA is TGTGCCAGCAGCTTGGACAGTACTGGAAACACCATATATTTT.

The chain couples TRBV6-5 to TRBJ2-1; 10 bases fit TRBD1. CDR3 size: 15 residues. After removal of 2 bases from V and 7 bases from J, the junction contained 5 bases not matched to a gene. Germline values: CDR1 MNHEY, CDR2 SVGAGI. DNA of the CDR3: TGTGCCAGCAGTTACGACAGGGGGCTTGAAAATGAGCAGTTCTTC. As protein: CASSYDRGLENEQFF.

This clone was found once. The chain combines TRBV5-4 with TRBJ1-2; TRBD1 aligns across 12 bases. The CDR3 covers 15 residues. The germline CDR1 and CDR2 sequences are SGHNT and YYREEE (reference sequence). The V gene end was trimmed by 1 base and the J gene end by 8 bases; junction bases not matched to a gene: 6. The CDR3 loop reads CASSLWDRGRKGYTF. The DNA for the CDR3 is TGTGCCAGCAGCTTGTGGGACAGGGGGCGTAAAGGCTACACCTTC.

The chain links TRBV6-1 to TRBJ1-1; D remains unclear. V lost 3 bases and J lost 3, with 8 bases in between. There are 13 residues in the CDR3. CDR1 and CDR2 from the germline V gene are MNHNS and SASEGT. The CDR3 loop is CASSETSDTEAFF. In DNA form, the CDR3 reads TGTGCCAGCAGTGAGACAAGCGACACTGAAGCTTTCTTT.